This T cell receptor beta chain derives from a study of persistence of HIV-infected CD4 T cells. Across the whole study: Median time on suppressive ART was less than nine years.

The immunoSEQ assay was version 4, run in survey mode. The repertoire was sequenced with immunoSEQ multiplex PCR; TCRdb's copy has only in-frame clones and lacks some. Here the sample spans 5,500 to 9,000 clones, around three quarters being singletons. Points from the study as a whole: Antigen-responding cells were enriched for degenerate expanded CDR3beta sequences.

Stimulation used 8.5 to 10 ug/mL lysate from CMV-infected fibroblasts. Responding CD4+ T cells were sorted by upregulation of both CD40 ligand and CD69. Donors had undetectable plasma HIV-1 RNA, under 50 copies/mL, for 4+ years. PBMCs were depleted of CD8+ T cells before stimulation. V lost 4 bases and J lost 13, with 11 bases in between. The CDR3 totals 10 residues. Germline CDR1 is DFQATT and CDR2 is SNEGSKA (reference sequence). In regard to this clone: The antigen is unknown.

The receptor was isolated from an adult woman with HIV who was CMV-seropositive. The specimen was CD4+ T cells sorted from PBMCs after approximately 19-hour stimulation, collected from a patient who received antiretroviral therapy. The chain couples TRBV20-1 to TRBJ2-1, with a weak D call TRBD2 (6 bases). DNA of the CDR3: TGCAGTGCTACCCGGGACTTCCAGTTCTTC. Amino acid sequence: CSATRDFQFF.